Here is one T cell receptor (beta chain) with its context. Before vaccination, two weeks after the third vaccination, and at progression, PBMC were collected. The sample belongs to a study of glioma-infiltrating T cells after dendritic cell vaccination. Clones were read by immunoSEQ multiplex PCR, and TCRdb kept only the in-frame ones, dropping some. This sample has tens of thousands of clones, with approximately 81% found just once. The length of the CDR3 is 13 residues. V was clipped by 6 bases and J by 0 bases, with 7 bases between them. Germline CDR1 and CDR2: SGHDN and FVKESK. The V call is TRBV14, the J call TRBJ2-3; no definite D call. The source was blood, collected before dendritic cell vaccination. This TCR derives from a human donor with glioblastoma. The CDR3 here is CASRELSTDTQYF. The CDR3 region has the DNA TGTGCCAGCAGGGAACTAAGCACAGATACGCAGTATTTT.